The rows below give T cell receptor beta chains drawn from one sample of a study of blood T cell repertoires in COVID-19. Using immunoSEQ multiplex PCR, the repertoire was profiled, and TCRdb retains in-frame clones only, with some absent. Among 200,000 to 300,000 clones, 86% were seen once, and the ten largest hold approximately 2%. Material for sequencing was peripheral blood. The origin of the receptors is a man between 25 and 39 years old with active or convalescent COVID-19. CDR3s include the opening cysteine and the closing phenylalanine or tryptophan. D genes are given only for firm matches. The size entry is marked missing in some rows and otherwise reads once, few, many or a size class.

TRBJ1-2,many,TRBV20-1,-,CSASRAQGRTYTF,TGCAGTGCTAGTCGGGCCCAAGGGAGAACCTACACCTTC
TRBJ1-5,-,TRBV5-8,TRBD1,CASNDRGRINQPQHF,TGTGCCAGCAACGACAGGGGGCGCATCAATCAGCCCCAGCATTTT
TRBJ1-2,-,TRBV30,-,CAWGGRRNLNYGYTF,TGTGCCTGGGGGGGCCGCCGAAACCTTAACTATGGCTACACCTTC
TRBJ2-5,-,TRBV7-3,-,CASSLGGLGETQYF,TGTGCCAGCAGCTTGGGGGGTTTGGGAGAGACCCAGTACTTC
TRBJ2-2,-,TRBV7-3,-,CASSPRSVNTGELFF,TGTGCCAGCAGCCCCCGGTCCGTGAACACCGGGGAGCTGTTTTTT
TRBJ1-2,-,TRBV4-1,-,CASSQVVTEPYGYTF,TGCGCCAGCAGCCAAGTTGTGACAGAGCCCTATGGCTACACCTTC
TRBJ1-2,-,TRBV19,-,CASSINYGDTNYGYTF,TGTGCCAGTAGTATAAATTATGGGGACACCAACTATGGCTACACCTTC
TRBJ1-5,-,TRBV11-2,TRBD1,CASSGRTGEMVEPQHF,TGTGCCAGCAGCGGCCGGACAGGGGAGATGGTGGAGCCCCAGCATTTT
TRBJ1-1,-,TRBV19,-,CASSIGGRMTEAFF,TGTGCCAGTAGTATCGGGGGGCGTATGACTGAAGCTTTCTTT
TRBJ1-1,-,TRBV6-5,TRBD1,CASSRDRGTREAFF,TGTGCCAGCAGTAGGGACAGGGGCACGAGGGAAGCTTTCTTT
TRBJ2-1,-,TRBV5-1,TRBD1,CASSTPGTGRDNEQFF,TGCGCCAGCAGCACACCCGGGACAGGAAGAGACAATGAGCAGTTCTTC
TRBJ1-2,-,TRBV19,-,CASSIAQGVDGYTF,TGTGCCAGTAGTATAGCACAGGGTGTCGATGGCTACACCTTC
TRBJ2-4,-,TRBV20-1,-,CSASSGVGIQYF,TGCAGTGCTAGTTCCGGGGTGGGGATTCAGTACTTC
TRBJ2-7,-,TRBV6-5,TRBD2,CASSLGTSIHEQYF,TGTGCCAGCAGTCTGGGGACTAGCATCCACGAGCAGTACTTC
TRBJ1-4,-,TRBV7-9,-,CASSSPRVGFGNEKLFF,TGTGCCAGCAGCTCCCCCCGGGTGGGTTTTGGTAATGAAAAACTGTTTTTT
TRBJ1-1,-,TRBV20-1,-,CSGRESAEAFF,TGCAGTGGAAGAGAGTCAGCTGAAGCTTTCTTT
TRBJ2-1,-,TRBV7-2,-,CASSLDGQDYNEQFF,TGTGCCAGCAGCTTAGATGGTCAGGATTACAATGAGCAGTTCTTC
TRBJ1-4,few,TRBV10-3,TRBD1,CAIRGQENEKLFF,TGTGCCATCAGGGGACAGGAAAATGAAAAACTGTTTTTT
TRBJ1-1,-,TRBV6-5,-,CASSRDGSNTEAFF,TGTGCCAGCAGCAGAGACGGGTCGAACACTGAAGCTTTCTTT
TRBJ2-3,once,TRBV5-4,TRBD2,CASSALAGASDTQYF,TGTGCCAGCAGCGCGCTAGCGGGGGCCTCAGATACGCAGTATTTT
TRBJ2-1,-,TRBV6-5,-,CASSWARGSVDEQFF,TGTGCCAGCAGTTGGGCGCGGGGATCGGTGGATGAGCAGTTCTTC
TRBJ2-1,-,TRBV5-8,TRBD2,CASSRGGVFDEQFF,TGTGCCAGCAGCCGCGGGGGGGTTTTTGATGAGCAGTTCTTC
TRBJ1-5,-,TRBV3-1/TRBV3-2,-,CASSQDAGNQPQHF,TGTGCCAGCAGCCAAGATGCAGGCAATCAGCCCCAGCATTTT
TRBJ2-1,-,TRBV30,TRBD2,CAWNGAGGQNEQFF,TGTGCCTGGAACGGAGCGGGGGGGCAGAATGAGCAGTTCTTC
TRBJ1-3,-,TRBV30,-,CAWSGGGELSGNTIYF,TGTGCCTGGAGTGGTGGCGGGGAACTCTCTGGAAACACCATATATTTT
TRBJ2-6,-,TRBV9,TRBD1,CASSAGGTISGANVLTF,TGTGCCAGCAGCGCAGGGGGCACTATCTCTGGGGCCAACGTCCTGACTTTC
TRBJ2-5,-,TRBV4-1,-,CASSHTRVGETQYF,TGCGCCAGCAGCCACACACGGGTCGGAGAGACCCAGTACTTC
TRBJ2-7,-,TRBV4-3,TRBD1,CASSPGQGSEQYF,TGCGCCAGCAGCCCGGGACAGGGGAGCGAGCAGTACTTC
TRBJ2-3,once,TRBV3-1/TRBV3-2,TRBD1,CASSPGQGPDTQYF,TGTGCCAGCAGCCCGGGACAGGGACCAGATACGCAGTATTTT
TRBJ1-2,-,TRBV5-1,-,CASSAAGPGNYGYTF,TGCGCCAGCAGCGCCGCAGGGCCGGGTAACTATGGCTACACCTTC
TRBJ1-5,-,TRBV19,-,CASSTGGGMQPQHF,TGTGCCAGTAGTACAGGTGGGGGGATGCAGCCCCAGCATTTT
TRBJ1-5,-,TRBV20-1,-,CSASYQGRNQPQHF,TGCAGTGCTAGTTATCAGGGGCGGAATCAGCCCCAGCATTTT
TRBJ2-7,-,TRBV7-8,TRBD1,CASSLEQGMGEQYF,TGTGCCAGCAGCTTAGAACAGGGGATGGGCGAGCAGTACTTC
TRBJ2-1,-,TRBV11-2,-,CASSDNGGSSYNEQFF,TGTGCCAGCAGCGACAACGGGGGAAGCTCCTACAATGAGCAGTTCTTC
TRBJ2-1,-,TRBV6-5,-,CASSSNNEQFF,TGTGCCAGCAGTTCTAACAATGAGCAGTTCTTC
TRBJ1-5,-,TRBV27,-,CASSPTYSNQPQHF,TGTGCCAGCAGTCCAACCTATAGCAATCAGCCCCAGCATTTT
TRBJ1-6,-,TRBV3-1/TRBV3-2,-,CASSQGSGSYNSPLHF,TGTGCCAGCAGCCAAGGATCCGGGAGCTATAATTCACCCCTCCACTTT
TRBJ1-1,-,TRBV27,-,CASSSGDTEAFF,TGTGCCAGCAGTTCAGGGGACACTGAAGCTTTCTTT
TRBJ1-2,-,TRBV27,TRBD1,CASSFFSRDRGFLHYGYTF,TGTGCCAGCAGTTTTTTTTCGAGGGACAGGGGGTTTTTACACTATGGCTACACCTTC
TRBJ2-1,-,TRBV19,TRBD2,CASVAGGSYNEQFF,TGTGCCAGTGTAGCGGGGGGTTCCTACAATGAGCAGTTCTTC